Listed below are T cell receptor beta chains from one sample, sequenced in a study of T-cell reconstitution after alpha-beta-depleted transplantation in children. TCRdb redid the calling of the PCR reads with MiXCR, one entry per CDR3 protein. The sample lists 60,000 to 100,000 distinct CDR3 sequences; approximately 18% were seen once. The starting material was PBMCs, mostly from graft donor cells, obtained 360 days after TCRalphabeta/CD19-depleted stem cell transplant. These receptor sequences come from a male patient between 2 and 10 years old who had a stem cell transplant for acute lymphoblastic leukemia, so the T cells may come from the graft donor. Each CDR3 is given with its conserved first and last residue. Each record gives: D gene, clone size, J gene, V gene, CDR3 protein, CDR3 DNA. The D gene is left open where the match is weak. Where a row states a size, it is once, few, many or the class of an expanded clone; other rows omit it.

TRBD1	few	TRBJ2-1	TRBV4-1	CASSKGTGMGYNEQFF	TGCGCCAGCAGCAAAGGGACAGGGATGGGGTACAATGAGCAGTTCTTC
TRBD1	NA	TRBJ1-2	TRBV5-1	CASSGGQGHYGYTF	TGCGCCAGCAGCGGTGGACAGGGGCACTATGGCTACACCTTC
TRBD2	many	TRBJ2-1	TRBV7-9	CASSLPGTSGSGNEQFF	TGTGCCAGCAGCTTGCCCGGGACTAGCGGGAGCGGCAATGAGCAGTTCTTC
NA	NA	TRBJ2-7	TRBV29-1	CSVLQGDYEQYF	TGCAGCGTCTTACAGGGTGACTACGAGCAGTACTTC
NA	many	TRBJ2-7	TRBV6-5	CASSDNSYEQYF	TGTGCCAGCAGCGACAACTCCTACGAGCAGTACTTC
NA	many	TRBJ2-3	TRBV10-3	CAISVRQAPATDTQYF	TGTGCCATCAGTGTACGACAGGCCCCGGCCACAGATACGCAGTATTTT
NA	NA	TRBJ2-7	TRBV12-3/TRBV12-4	CASSLGARYEQYF	TGTGCCAGCAGTTTAGGGGCCCGCTACGAGCAGTACTTC
NA	few	TRBJ2-3	TRBV5-6	CASSLWTDPIPDTQYF	TGTGCCAGCAGCCTCTGGACAGACCCGATTCCAGATACGCAGTATTTT
NA	NA	TRBJ1-2	TRBV12-3/TRBV12-4	CASSLELKHYGYTF	TGTGCCAGCAGTTTAGAGCTTAAGCACTATGGCTACACCTTC
NA	few	TRBJ2-5	TRBV18	CASSPPFAAPVGRETQYF	TGTGCCAGCTCACCACCGTTCGCGGCCCCCGTCGGCCGGGAGACCCAGTACTTC
NA	many	TRBJ2-7	TRBV5-6	CASSEYRVYEQYF	TGTGCCAGCAGCGAGTACAGGGTCTACGAGCAGTACTTC
TRBD1	few	TRBJ2-7	TRBV6-1	CASSQDRVLSYEQYF	TGTGCCAGCAGCCAGGACAGGGTTTTATCCTACGAGCAGTACTTC
TRBD1	many	TRBJ2-7	TRBV6-5	CASSYYGTVYEQYF	TGTGCCAGCAGTTACTACGGGACAGTCTACGAGCAGTACTTC
NA	NA	TRBJ2-7	TRBV11-1	CASSLGMPLWGTAYEQYF	TGTGCCAGCAGCTTAGGAATGCCCCTTTGGGGGACGGCCTACGAGCAGTACTTC
NA	many	TRBJ2-3	TRBV7-9	CASSLVSASTDTQYF	TGTGCCAGCAGCTTAGTTTCGGCTAGCACAGATACGCAGTATTTT
NA	few	TRBJ2-5	TRBV5-1	CASSLPTFQETQYF	TGCGCCAGCAGTCTCCCAACGTTCCAAGAGACCCAGTACTTC
NA	few	TRBJ2-3	TRBV27	CASSFGLTWPDTQYF	TGTGCCAGCAGTTTCGGACTAACCTGGCCAGATACGCAGTATTTT
NA	many	TRBJ2-2	TRBV28	CASSSYRELFF	TGTGCCAGCAGTTCCTACAGGGAGCTGTTTTTT
TRBD2	NA	TRBJ2-1	TRBV28	CASSLLLAGGEQFF	TGTGCCAGCAGTTTGTTACTTGCGGGGGGTGAGCAGTTCTTC
NA	NA	TRBJ2-2	TRBV5-1	CASGLDHPNTGELFF	TGCGCCAGCGGACTGGACCATCCGAATACCGGGGAGCTGTTTTTT
TRBD2	NA	TRBJ2-1	TRBV7-9	CASRTSGRSDEQFF	TGTGCCAGCCGGACTAGCGGGAGGAGCGATGAGCAGTTCTTC
NA	many	TRBJ2-1	TRBV11-3	CASSSLAVNNEQFF	TGTGCCAGCAGCTCTCTAGCCGTAAACAATGAGCAGTTCTTC
NA	NA	TRBJ2-1	TRBV20-1	CSARAQLAPYNEQFF	TGCAGTGCTAGAGCGCAGTTAGCTCCTTACAATGAGCAGTTCTTC
NA	NA	TRBJ2-7	TRBV5-1	CASSLKTGSYEQYF	TGCGCCAGCAGCTTGAAAACAGGGAGCTACGAGCAGTACTTC
TRBD1	many	TRBJ2-7	TRBV5-4	CASSLEQGYEQYF	TGTGCCAGCAGCTTGGAACAGGGGTACGAGCAGTACTTC
TRBD2	few	TRBJ2-1	TRBV11-2	CASSYSGRTHNEQFF	TGTGCCAGCAGTTATAGCGGGAGGACCCACAATGAGCAGTTCTTC
NA	few	TRBJ2-5	TRBV28	CASSSDPFASGPKGKGETQYF	TGTGCCAGCAGTTCCGACCCTTTCGCTAGTGGACCTAAGGGAAAGGGGGAGACCCAGTACTTC
TRBD2	NA	TRBJ2-7	TRBV5-1	CASSLPAGDLSYEQYF	TGCGCCAGCAGCTTACCGGCGGGGGATTTATCCTACGAGCAGTACTTC
NA	NA	TRBJ2-1	TRBV12-3/TRBV12-4	CASSPRAGKNEQFF	TGTGCCAGCAGTCCAAGAGCCGGGAAAAATGAGCAGTTCTTC
TRBD2	few	TRBJ2-5	TRBV4-1	CASSPLGAGGLETQYF	TGCGCCAGCAGCCCCCTTGGGGCGGGAGGGCTGGAGACCCAGTACTTC
NA	NA	TRBJ1-6	TRBV12-3/TRBV12-4	CASSLVKGNINNSPLHF	TGTGCCAGCAGTTTAGTTAAGGGGAACATCAACAATTCACCCCTCCACTTT